A single sample gave rise to the 14 T cell receptor beta chains below, sequenced in a study of T cell responses to AZD1222 COVID-19 vaccine. TCRdb keeps only in-frame clones here, not all; method: immunoSEQ multiplex PCR. The table records more than 95,000 clones, over 70% of them present only once. Sample: peripheral blood, taken on day 0 of AZD1222 vaccination. The source of these receptors is an adult in good health.

V and J are TRBV29-1 and TRBJ2-7; D not certain. The germline V gene encodes CDR1 SQVTM and CDR2 ANQGSEA. The V gene lost 3 bases and the J gene lost 6 bases, with 15 bases spanning the gap. CDR3 length: 13 residues. The CDR3 loop reads CSVDGKGLGEQYF. CDR3 nucleotides: TGCAGCGTTGACGGTAAGGGTTTGGGCGAGCAGTACTTC.

The chain joins TRBV4-2 to TRBJ2-7; D is perhaps TRBD1 (6 bases). Germline V CDR1 and CDR2: LGHNA, YNFKEQ. Trimming took 4 bases from V and 2 from J, leaving 12 bases between them. This CDR3 has 14 residues. This CDR3 is CASSPSQGTYEQYF. In nucleotides, the CDR3 is TGTGCCAGCAGCCCTTCACAGGGCACCTACGAGCAGTACTTC.

V and J are TRBV27 and TRBJ1-5, with a weak D call TRBD1 (5 bases). V lost 3 bases and J 2 bases, leaving 14 bases between the germline ends. This CDR3 spans 16 amino acids. In germline, CDR1 is MNHEY, CDR2 SMNVEV (reference sequence). The CDR3 loop reads CASSFLGQAGNQPQHF. In nucleotides, the CDR3 is TGTGCCAGCAGTTTTTTAGGACAAGCCGGCAATCAGCCCCAGCATTTT.

The chain is built from TRBV19 and TRBJ2-2; TRBD2 matches 10 bases. Germline loops: CDR1 LNHDA, CDR2 SQIVND (reference sequence). This CDR3 has 14 amino acids. The J segment lost 4 bases and the V segment lost 6 bases, leaving 2 bases of the junction unmatched. CDR3 amino acids: CASRSSGSTGELFF. The DNA of the CDR3 is TGTGCCAGTAGGTCTAGCGGGAGCACCGGGGAGCTGTTTTTT.

V and J are TRBV6-1 and TRBJ2-7; no clear D gene. The CDR3 totals 13 residues. Per the germline V gene, CDR1 is MNHNS and CDR2 is SASEGT. V dropped 3 bases and J dropped 4 bases, with 10 bases sitting between them. The CDR3, as DNA: TGTGCCAGCAGTGAGGTTGTTGTGTACGAGCAGTACTTC. Its translation is CASSEVVVYEQYF.

The rearrangement links TRBV9 to TRBJ1-5; D ambiguous. Germline assignment: CDR1 SGDLS and CDR2 YYNGEE. V was cut by 3 bases and J by 9 bases, with 10 bases left in between. This CDR3 region has 12 residues. The CDR3 loop reads CASSGGSGPQHF. For the CDR3, the DNA is TGTGCCAGCAGCGGGGGTTCGGGGCCCCAGCATTTT.

The chain combines TRBV25-1 with TRBJ2-7; TRBD2 is a possible D gene (6 bases). Germline lookup yields CDR1 MGHDK and CDR2 SYGVNS. This CDR3 has 18 residues. The germline V and J ends were trimmed by 4 bases and 3 bases, with 25 bases remaining between them. The CDR3 DNA reads as TGTGCCAGCAGTGCCGAAGGAGGGAGTAGGACTAACCGCTACGAGCAGTACTTC. As protein: CASSAEGGSRTNRYEQYF.

The CDR3 sequence is CASSLAEQPFYGYTF. CDR3 sequence (DNA): TGTGCCAGCAGCTTAGCGGAGCAGCCCTTCTATGGCTACACCTTC. The rearrangement joins TRBV11-1 to TRBJ1-2; D remains unclear. CDR1 is SGHAT, CDR2 FQDESV, per germline (reference sequence). V gave up 0 bases and J gave up 4 bases, with 12 bases separating them. The CDR3 length is 15 residues.

This clone has a handful of counts. The V gene is TRBV28, the J gene TRBJ2-2; D unclear. Trimming removed 5 bases at V and 4 bases at J, with 20 bases between. The length of the CDR3 is 17 residues. Germline V gene lookup returns CDR1 MDHEN and CDR2 SYDVKM. The CDR3 DNA reads TGTGCCAGCAGTCTCCCTCTGGGCGGTCGAGGCACCGGGGAGCTGTTTTTT. Translation gives CASSLPLGGRGTGELFF.

The chain uses TRBV4-3 and TRBJ1-2; D not certain. The CDR3 consists of 14 residues. V was trimmed by 3 bases and J by 3 bases, leaving 11 bases between them. Germline assignment: CDR1 LGHNA and CDR2 YSLEER. CDR3 in amino acids: CASSQTHGHYGYTF. Written as DNA, the CDR3 is TGCGCCAGCAGCCAGACCCACGGTCACTATGGCTACACCTTC.

The chain links TRBV28 to TRBJ1-2, with D possibly matching TRBD1 (5 bases). Trimming took off 5 bases at V and 3 bases at J, with 16 bases between the two ends. The CDR3 loop spans 15 amino acids. The germline V gene has CDR1 MDHEN and CDR2 SYDVKM. CDR3 sequence reads: CASSLMGRVDYGYTF. CDR3 DNA: TGTGCCAGCAGTCTTATGGGCAGGGTGGACTATGGCTACACCTTC.

The chain employs TRBV18 and TRBJ1-1; D may be TRBD1 (6 bases). Germline CDR1 KGHSH, CDR2 LQKENI. Trimming removed 3 bases from V and 2 bases from J, with 16 bases in between. The CDR3 spans 16 residues. CDR3: CASSPPGGRGNTEAFF. As DNA, the CDR3 is TGTGCCAGCTCACCTCCGGGGGGCAGGGGCAACACTGAAGCTTTCTTT.

The chain couples TRBV19 to TRBJ1-3; D is unresolved. The CDR3 has 13 residues. The V end lost 4 bases, the J end lost 4 bases, and 8 bases lay between the germline ends. From germline, CDR1 is LNHDA and CDR2 SQIVND (reference sequence). The CDR3 nucleotides read TGTGCCAGTAGTAGCATGCCCGGAAACACCATATATTTT. It codes for CASSSMPGNTIYF.

Of note for this clone: Germline and junction disagree at one end, which may indicate a read error. V and J are TRBV6-2 or TRBV6-3 and TRBJ1-2; D uncertain. Germline V gene lookup returns CDR1 MNHEY and CDR2 SVGEGT. CDR3 length: 12 residues. CDR3 amino acids: CASSSPAPLALF. The DNA of the CDR3 is TGTGCCAGCAGTTCGCCGGCCCCACTGGCCCTCTTC.